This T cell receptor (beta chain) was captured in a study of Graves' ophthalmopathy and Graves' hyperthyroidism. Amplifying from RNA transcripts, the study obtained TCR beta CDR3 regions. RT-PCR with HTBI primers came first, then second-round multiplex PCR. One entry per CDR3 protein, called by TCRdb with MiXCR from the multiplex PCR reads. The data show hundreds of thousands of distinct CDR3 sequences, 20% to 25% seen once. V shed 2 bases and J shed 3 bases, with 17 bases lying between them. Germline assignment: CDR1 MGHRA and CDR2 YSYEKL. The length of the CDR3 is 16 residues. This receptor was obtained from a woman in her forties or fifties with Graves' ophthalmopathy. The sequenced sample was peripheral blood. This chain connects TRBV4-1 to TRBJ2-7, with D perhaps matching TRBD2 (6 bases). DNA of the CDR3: TGCGCCAGCAGCCAAAGACTGGGAGGCCCCCTCTACGAGCAGTACTTC. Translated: CASSQRLGGPLYEQYF.